The 22 T cell receptor beta chains given below trace back to one sample, sequenced in a study of response to subunit inactivated influenza vaccine. Each CDR3 protein gets one entry after TCRdb re-called the RT-PCR reads with MiXCR. The sample yields 250,000 to 350,000 distinct CDR3 sequences, 20% to 25% seen once. The sequenced sample was PBMCs from blood, obtained about 19 months after vaccination. The source is a man aged 45 to 75 who received an inactivated influenza vaccine.

This clonotype showed up just a few times. DNA for the CDR3: TGCGCCAGCAGCATGATTACAGGGTTCGGCTATGGCTACACCTTC. The encoded protein is CASSMITGFGYGYTF. The chain joins TRBV5-1 to TRBJ1-2; TRBD1 is a possible D gene (6 bases). This CDR3 region has 15 residues. Germline CDR1 reads SGHRS; CDR2 reads YFSETQ. V lost 4 bases and J lost 4, with 17 bases in between.

The sample holds one count of this clonotype. The chain recombines TRBV7-2 with TRBJ2-5; D might be TRBD1 (5 bases). V lost 5 bases and J lost 2, with 12 bases in between. The CDR3 sequence is 14 residues long. The V gene's germline CDR1 is SGHTA and CDR2 FQGNSA. The CDR3 DNA reads as TGTGCCAGCAGCCCACAGGTCACTCAAGAGACCCAGTACTTC. The encoded protein is CASSPQVTQETQYF.

V gene TRBV5-1 combines with J gene TRBJ1-2; no clear D. V gave up 5 bases and J gave up 9 bases, with 20 bases separating them. In germline, CDR1 is SGHRS, CDR2 YFSETQ. CDR3 size: 14 residues. The DNA for the CDR3 is TGCGCCAGCAGACCTGAAGGGAGGATTTCTTGCTACACCTTC. Translation: CASRPEGRISCYTF.

This chain links TRBV29-1 with TRBJ2-3; 7 bases line up with TRBD1. After removal of 6 bases from V and 1 base from J, the junction contained 4 bases not matched to a gene. The germline V gene has CDR1 SQVTM and CDR2 ANQGSEA. CDR3 length: 13 residues. CDR3 residues: CSVDRAGTDTQYF. The DNA of the CDR3 is TGCAGCGTCGACAGGGCGGGCACAGATACGCAGTATTTT.

This clonotype was observed at least ten times. Its ends do not fully match the called genes, so a read error is possible. V and J are TRBV7-2 and TRBJ1-2; no definite D call. Germline CDR1 is SGHTA and CDR2 is FQGNSA. The CDR3 contains 13 residues. CDR3 coding DNA: TGCGCCAGCAGCTTAGCGCAGAACTATGGCTACACCTTC. Protein: CASSLAQNYGYTF.

This rearrangement joins TRBV6-1 to TRBJ2-1, with D perhaps assigned TRBD1 or TRBD2 (5 bases each). The CDR3 has 15 residues. Germline V lookup: CDR1 MNHNS, CDR2 SASEGT. The germline V and J ends were trimmed by 7 bases and 9 bases, with 22 bases remaining between them. For the CDR3, the DNA is TGTGCCAGCAACAACGAGGGGCCGTACATGGGTGAGCAGTTCTTC. Protein: CASNNEGPYMGEQFF.

The DNA of the CDR3 is TGCAGCGTTTGGGGACAGGGCTTTGCCGAGCAGTACTTC. Its translation: CSVWGQGFAEQYF. J is TRBJ2-7 and V is TRBV29-1, with 9 bases that match TRBD1. Trimming took 5 bases from V and 6 from J; bases not matched to a gene: 8. Germline V gene sequence: CDR1 SQVTM, CDR2 ANQGSEA. The CDR3 loop spans 13 amino acids.

V is TRBV7-2 and J is TRBJ2-3, with 9 bases lining up with TRBD2. Germline-derived CDR1 and CDR2 are SGHTA and FQGNSA. V gave up 5 bases and J gave up 2 bases; unmatched junction bases: 11. The CDR3 is 17 amino acids. CDR3 DNA: TGTGCCAGCAGCCTTCGACTAGCGGTAAAATTCACAGATACGCAGTATTTT. It codes for CASSLRLAVKFTDTQYF.

J is TRBJ2-5 and V is TRBV5-1, with 7 bases matching TRBD2. The CDR3 is 12 residues long. CDR1 is SGHRS and CDR2 is YFSETQ in the germline V gene. The V and J ends lost 7 bases and 2 bases, in that order; junction bases with no gene match: 2. This chain's CDR3 is CASGGLQETQYF. CDR3 DNA: TGCGCCAGCGGGGGACTACAAGAGACCCAGTACTTC. The variable domain in full, with the rest retrieved from reference TRBV5-1 and TRBJ2-5, is KAGVTQTPRYLIKTRGQQVTLSCSPISGHRSVSWYQQTPGQGLQFLFEYFSETQRNKGNFPGRFSGRQFSNSRSEMNVSTLELGDSALYLCASGGLQETQYFGPGTRLLVL.

The chain joins TRBV5-4 to TRBJ2-1; 9 bases are shared with TRBD2. Germline V gives CDR1 SGHNT, CDR2 YYREEE (reference sequence). Trimming removed 1 base from V and 9 bases from J; junction bases left unmatched: 11. The CDR3 totals 16 residues. The CDR3 nucleotides read TGTGCCAGCAGCTTGATTGGGCGGGGGGGCCTATCTGAGCAGTTCTTC. Protein: CASSLIGRGGLSEQFF.

The chain uses TRBV12-3 or TRBV12-4 and TRBJ1-2; D is uncertain. The CDR3 sequence is 14 residues long. V lost 2 bases, J lost 4 bases, and 11 bases lay in between. The DNA of the CDR3 is TGTGCCAGCAGTTTAATCCCAGAGGGCTATGGCTACACCTTC. Translating gives CASSLIPEGYGYTF.

This clonotype has at least ten counts. The chain combines TRBV5-1 with TRBJ2-7; the match to TRBD1 covers 10 bases. With 1 base clipped from V and 7 bases from J, the junction kept 8 bases outside the gene matches. Germline-derived CDR1 and CDR2 are SGHRS and YFSETQ. This CDR3 region has 15 residues. The CDR3 region has the DNA TGCGCCAGCAGCTTGACCGGGACAGGGGAGTGGGAGCAGTACTTC. Protein product: CASSLTGTGEWEQYF.

The CDR3 reads CASRVDRSNYGYTF. CDR3 DNA: TGTGCCAGCAGGGTTGACAGGTCTAACTATGGCTACACCTTC. The chain couples TRBV6-1 to TRBJ1-2, with a tentative D call TRBD1 (6 bases). Between the trimmed V and J ends, which lost 6 bases and 0 bases, there was a span of 11 bases. Looked up from germline, CDR1 is MNHNS and CDR2 is SASEGT. The CDR3 covers 14 residues.

Only a few counts were recorded for this clonotype. This chain joins TRBV29-1 and TRBJ2-1, with 8 bases aligning to TRBD2. CDR1 and CDR2 from the germline V gene are SQVTM and ANQGSEA. This CDR3 comprises 15 residues. The J segment lost 9 bases and the V segment lost 7 bases, leaving 17 bases of the junction unmatched. The CDR3 loop is CSALGTGGRFSEQFF. CDR3 nucleotides: TGCAGCGCTCTTGGGACGGGAGGGCGATTCAGTGAGCAGTTCTTC.

This clonotype was found a few times. The chain is built from TRBV7-2 and TRBJ1-1; no firm D call. V lost 1 base and J lost 7, with 13 bases in between. Germline V lookup: CDR1 SGHTA, CDR2 FQGNSA. The CDR3 spans 14 residues. This CDR3 is CASSLGMAKGEAFF. CDR3 DNA: TGTGCCAGCAGCTTAGGTATGGCAAAGGGTGAAGCTTTCTTT.

J is TRBJ1-5 and V is TRBV27, with D unclear. Germline values: CDR1 MNHEY, CDR2 SMNVEV (reference sequence). V was trimmed by 3 bases and J by 7 bases, leaving 4 bases between them. The CDR3 totals 11 residues. In DNA form, the CDR3 reads TGTGCCAGCAGTTTTAAACAGCCCCAGCATTTT. This translates into CASSFKQPQHF.

J is TRBJ2-3 and V is TRBV7-9; the match to TRBD2 covers 12 bases. The CDR3 consists of 17 residues. CDR1 and CDR2 (germline): SEHNR, FQNEAQ (reference sequence). Germline trimming cut 5 bases from V and 5 bases from J; bases unmatched to any gene: 11. The CDR3 DNA sequence: TGTGCCAGCAGCGTGGCTAGCGGGAGGGCCGTGGGAGATACGCAGTATTTT. Translated, it gives CASSVASGRAVGDTQYF.

This clonotype has just a few counts. The rearrangement uses TRBV30 and TRBJ2-3; D might be TRBD2 (6 bases). Deletions cut 0 bases from V and 3 bases from J, with 13 bases between. From germline, CDR1 is GTSNPN and CDR2 SVGIG (reference sequence). The CDR3 is made up of 15 amino acids. CDR3 sequence reads: CAWSVRETRTDTQYF. The CDR3 DNA is TGTGCCTGGAGTGTACGGGAGACGAGGACAGATACGCAGTATTTT.

This clonotype was seen many times. This chain joins TRBV2 and TRBJ1-5, with D unclear. Per germline, CDR1 SNHLY and CDR2 FYNNEI. The ends were cut back, 8 bases at V and 8 bases at J, with 16 bases in the middle. The CDR3 is 13 residues long. CDR3 sequence reads: CASDGLASEPQHF. In DNA form, the CDR3 reads TGTGCCAGCGACGGTCTAGCGTCGGAGCCCCAGCATTTT. Full variable domain (outside the CDR3, taken from reference TRBV2 and TRBJ1-5): EPEVTQTPSHQVTQMGQEVILRCVPISNHLYFYWYRQILGQKVEFLVSFYNNEISEKSEIFDDQFSVERPDGSNFTLKIRSTKLEDSAMYFCASDGLASEPQHFGDGTRLSIL.

This clonotype was seen a handful of times. This chain connects TRBV5-1 to TRBJ2-5, with a tentative D call TRBD1 (5 bases). The CDR3 has 14 residues. V lost 4 bases and J 2 bases, leaving 12 bases between the germline ends. The germline V gene encodes CDR1 SGHRS and CDR2 YFSETQ. CDR3 region: CASSPSQGQETQYF. The CDR3 region has the DNA TGCGCCAGCAGCCCATCCCAGGGTCAAGAGACCCAGTACTTC.

There are a few counts of this clonotype. The rearrangement uses TRBV12-3 or TRBV12-4 and TRBJ1-2; D call uncertain. The CDR3 totals 13 residues. V was pared by 6 bases and J by 7 bases, with 15 bases between. The CDR3 spells CASSNPQVVGYTF. DNA of the CDR3: TGTGCCAGCAGCAATCCCCAGGTGGTTGGCTACACCTTC.

This clonotype was counted between two and nine times. The chain joins TRBV3-1 to TRBJ2-5; the D gene is possibly TRBD2 (5 bases). V was clipped by 1 base and J by 5 bases, with 8 bases between them. CDR3 length: 13 residues. Germline loops: CDR1 LGHDT, CDR2 YNNKEL (reference sequence). CDR3 residues: CASSQGRRETQYF. The CDR3 region has the DNA TGTGCCAGCAGCCAAGGGAGGAGGGAGACCCAGTACTTC.